The rows below give T cell receptor beta chains drawn from one sample of a study of control samples from healthy donors and cancer patients. The table came from immunoSEQ multiplex PCR; TCRdb's copy has only in-frame clones and leaves some out. This table has over 55,000 clones, under 95% appearing once. Sequenced sample: PBMCs. These receptors all stem from a man younger than 40 with colorectal cancer. Both conserved end residues are trimmed from each CDR3. D genes are given only for firm matches. For some rows the clone size is stated as once, few or many, or as a class when expanded; others skip it.

d_gene	abundance	v_gene	j_gene	CDR3aa
-	-	TRBV25-1	TRBJ1-3	ASSEFTGIAGNTIY
-	-	TRBV6-2/TRBV6-3	TRBJ1-5	ASSRRKYSNQPQH
-	-	TRBV6-2/TRBV6-3	TRBJ2-7	ASSPQVYEQY
-	-	TRBV4-1	TRBJ2-2	ASSQFLGGTGELF
TRBD1	-	TRBV18	TRBJ2-1	ASSHGDRGDEQF
-	-	TRBV7-2	TRBJ1-2	ASAPGDYGYT
-	-	TRBV15	TRBJ1-3	ATSRAVTGLVSGNTIY
-	-	TRBV3-1/TRBV3-2	TRBJ1-2	ASSQLLGGSYGYT
-	once	TRBV3-1/TRBV3-2	TRBJ1-2	ASSQRTSYGYT
TRBD1	-	TRBV19	TRBJ1-1	ASSATGLGWAEAF
-	-	TRBV5-6	TRBJ2-7	ASSLDVGTVFYEQY
TRBD2	-	TRBV5-1	TRBJ2-3	ASSLDPWTSGGGTDTQY
TRBD2	once	TRBV6-2/TRBV6-3	TRBJ2-1	ASSYPRGGYVDEQF
-	-	TRBV27	TRBJ1-1	ASSPPGWVTEAF
-	-	TRBV19	TRBJ1-1	ASSIPSAQRRFVYTEAF
-	-	TRBV5-1	TRBJ2-1	ASSLEPGGGWVYNEQF
-	once	TRBV6-5	TRBJ2-2	ATARRPNTGELF
TRBD1	-	TRBV3-1/TRBV3-2	TRBJ1-2	ASSQGRDRTGGGYT
-	-	TRBV27	TRBJ2-1	ASSPGASMNEQF
TRBD1	-	TRBV18	TRBJ1-2	ASSPQNRGYGYT
-	-	TRBV5-6	TRBJ1-2	ASSLVGGYT
TRBD1	-	TRBV5-6	TRBJ1-6	ASSTPGQENSPLH
TRBD1	-	TRBV19	TRBJ1-5	ASKPGQVSQPQH
-	-	TRBV19	TRBJ1-5	ASSMKTLYSNQPQH
TRBD1	-	TRBV7-8	TRBJ1-6	ASSPLTGGNSPLH
-	-	TRBV7-2	TRBJ1-1	ASSYQGRDTEAF
-	-	TRBV6-2/TRBV6-3	TRBJ1-2	ASSTGIYGYT
TRBD2	-	TRBV5-4	TRBJ2-2	ASSTSGGTLSFSGVGELF
-	-	TRBV9	TRBJ2-7	ASSVTSTRISEQY
-	-	TRBV7-2	TRBJ2-3	ASSPPTISTDTQY
TRBD1	-	TRBV6-2/TRBV6-3	TRBJ1-1	ASSYNPGTGVGSTEAF
-	-	TRBV7-9	TRBJ1-5	ASSLGGGQSNQPQH
-	-	TRBV6-5	TRBJ1-6	ASSYSKNTSPTLH
TRBD1	once	TRBV29-1	TRBJ1-3	SVDGTGGNTIY
-	-	TRBV27	TRBJ2-7	ASSFQGTYEQY
-	-	TRBV2	TRBJ2-4	ASSRWGKNIQY
-	medium-sized	TRBV20-1	TRBJ1-6	SASAGNPYALH
-	-	TRBV13	TRBJ2-3	ASSPSSGTDTQY
-	-	TRBV7-2	TRBJ2-1	ASSSRDSHNEQF
-	-	TRBV29-1	TRBJ1-2	SVEDPEDYGYT
TRBD2	-	TRBV6-6	TRBJ2-1	ASSYPIAGGPNEQF
-	-	TRBV11-2	TRBJ2-1	ASSFNEGPYNEQF
-	-	TRBV4-3	TRBJ2-1	ASSQETDLSYNEQF
TRBD1	-	TRBV7-9	TRBJ1-1	ASSRGTGLNTEAF
-	-	TRBV5-1	TRBJ1-4	ASSLVARRGPTNEKLF
-	-	TRBV19	TRBJ1-3	ASSYGGDPGNTIY
TRBD1	-	TRBV27	TRBJ2-1	ASSLTGWVGNEQF
-	-	TRBV11-2	TRBJ1-4	ASSLDRQVNEKLF
TRBD1	-	TRBV6-6	TRBJ1-1	ASRKGQGDTEAF
-	-	TRBV6-5	TRBJ1-6	ASSLGTFNSPLH
-	-	TRBV18	TRBJ2-3	ASSPTSFKDTQY
-	-	TRBV11-3	TRBJ2-1	ASSSHRGAGEQF
-	-	TRBV12-3/TRBV12-4	TRBJ1-1	ASSPETNTEAF
-	-	TRBV6-2/TRBV6-3	TRBJ1-2	ASSSFYGYT
-	-	TRBV2	TRBJ1-5	ASARGINQPQH
-	-	TRBV20-1	TRBJ1-1	SASDDSTEAF
-	-	TRBV6-5	TRBJ1-6	ASSRENSPLH
-	-	TRBV6-6	TRBJ1-1	ASSQGTEAF